These 25 T cell receptor beta chains were all obtained from the same sample, sequenced in a study of T cell changes during pregnancy in multiple sclerosis. Clones were read by immunoSEQ multiplex PCR, and TCRdb kept only the in-frame ones, dropping some. The data hold about 50,000 clones, with roughly 91% observed a single time. The sample in question was CD4+ T cells from peripheral blood mononuclear cells, obtained in the second trimester of pregnancy. Receptor source: a female donor with multiple sclerosis, enrolled in a pregnancy study.

This rearrangement joins TRBV2 to TRBJ1-6; possibly TRBD1 for D (5 bases). V shed 10 bases and J shed 8 bases, with 18 bases lying between them. Germline V gene sequence: CDR1 SNHLY, CDR2 FYNNEI. The CDR3 totals 14 residues. The CDR3 nucleotides read TGTGCCACCTTCCTGGGGAGGGGATATTCACCCCTCCACTTT. Its protein product is CATFLGRGYSPLHF.

This clone has just a few counts. The chain couples TRBV5-1 to TRBJ1-2; D unresolved. The germline V gene has CDR1 SGHRS and CDR2 YFSETQ. The ends were cut back, 0 bases at V and 1 base at J, with 10 bases in the middle. CDR3 length: 15 amino acids. The CDR3 reads CASSLVQRDNYGYTF. The CDR3 region has the DNA TGCGCCAGCAGCTTGGTACAGAGAGATAACTATGGCTACACCTTC.

The CDR3 nucleotides are TGTGCCAGCCGGGACAGGGGCACTTCACCCCTCCACTTT. Protein sequence: CASRDRGTSPLHF. J is TRBJ1-6 and V is TRBV5-6, with 10 positions matching TRBD1. The CDR3 has 13 amino acids. The V gene end was trimmed by 7 bases and the J gene end by 9 bases; junction bases not matched to a gene: 4. Germline CDR1 SGHDT, CDR2 YYEEEE.

This clone was seen just once. The chain recombines TRBV6-4 with TRBJ2-1; 10 nucleotides align to TRBD1. The CDR3 extends over 17 amino acids. Germline V CDR1 and CDR2: MRHNA, SNTAGT. V shed 5 bases and J 6 bases; nucleotides not matched to a gene: 13. DNA for the CDR3: TGTGCCAGCAGTAACACACCCCGGGACAGGGGATCCAATGAGCAGTTCTTC. It specifies CASSNTPRDRGSNEQFF.

The chain couples TRBV7-9 to TRBJ2-1; 11 nucleotides match TRBD1. Germline V gene lookup returns CDR1 SEHNR and CDR2 FQNEAQ (reference sequence). V lost 1 base and J lost 3; bases outside the gene matches: 5. The CDR3 runs to 17 residues. The CDR3 coding sequence is TGTGCCAGCAGCTTAGGGACAGGGGGCCTCGTCTACAATGAGCAGTTCTTC. It specifies CASSLGTGGLVYNEQFF.

The chain carries TRBV18 and TRBJ1-5, with TRBD1 matching over 8 bases. Germline assignment: CDR1 KGHSH and CDR2 LQKENI. This CDR3 contains 15 residues. V was pared by 3 bases and J by 1 base, with 2 bases of the junction left unmatched. The chain's CDR3 is CASSPRTGSNQPQHF. In nucleotides, the CDR3 is TGTGCCAGCTCACCGAGGACAGGGAGCAATCAGCCCCAGCATTTT. The full variable domain, rest sourced from reference TRBV18 and TRBJ1-5, is NAGVMQNPRHLVRRRGQEARLRCSPMKGHSHVYWYRQLPEEGLKFMVYLQKENIIDESGMPKERFSAEFPKEGPSILRIQQVVRGDSAAYFCASSPRTGSNQPQHFGDGTRLSIL.

This chain connects TRBV4-1 to TRBJ1-2; the match to TRBD1 covers 7 bases. This CDR3 spans 14 amino acids. The germline V gene has CDR1 MGHRA and CDR2 YSYEKL. The ends lost 3 bases at V and 8 bases at J; junction bases unmatched: 9. The chain's CDR3 is CASSQTGTAKGYTF. CDR3 coding DNA: TGCGCCAGCAGCCAGACCGGGACAGCCAAGGGCTACACCTTC.

The chain combines TRBV7-2 with TRBJ2-7; TRBD1 matches at 9 bases. The V gene end was trimmed by 7 bases and the J gene end by 6 bases; junction bases not matched to a gene: 4. Per the germline V gene, CDR1 is SGHTA and CDR2 is FQGNSA. The CDR3 has 12 amino acids. CDR3 residues: CASNDRGGEQYF. CDR3 coding DNA: TGTGCCAGCAATGACAGGGGGGGCGAGCAGTACTTC.

The chain links TRBV7-9 to TRBJ1-2; D unresolved. Trimming took off 3 bases at V and 1 base at J, with 15 bases between the two ends. The CDR3 spans 16 residues. The V gene's germline CDR1 is SEHNR and CDR2 FQNEAQ (reference sequence). CDR3 protein: CASSLTGSDLNYGYTF. CDR3 sequence (DNA): TGTGCCAGCAGCTTGACGGGGTCCGACCTTAACTATGGCTACACCTTC.

The chain is built from TRBV12-5 and TRBJ2-3; 9 bases line up with TRBD2. J lost 1 base, V lost 2 bases, and 13 bases had no gene match. CDR1 and CDR2 from the germline V gene are LGHNT and FRNRAP. The CDR3 runs to 19 residues. The CDR3 nucleotides read TGTGCTAGTGGTTTGTCCCAAGGGGTCCTAGCGGGGCGCACAGATACGCAGTATTTT. Protein product: CASGLSQGVLAGRTDTQYF. Full variable domain (outside the CDR3, taken from reference TRBV12-5 and TRBJ2-3): DARVTQTPRHKVTEMGQEVTMRCQPILGHNTVFWYRQTMMQGLELLAYFRNRAPLDDSGMPKDRFSAEMPDATLATLKIQPSEPRDSAVYFCASGLSQGVLAGRTDTQYFGPGTRLTVL.

The V and J genes are TRBV5-8 and TRBJ1-1, with D maybe TRBD1 (5 bases). The CDR3 runs to 14 residues. V lost 0 bases and J lost 0, with 6 bases in between. Germline CDR1 is SGHTS and CDR2 is YDEGEE. This chain's CDR3 is CASSLGGVNTEAFF. The CDR3 DNA is TGTGCCAGCAGCTTGGGGGGGGTGAACACTGAAGCTTTCTTT.

The V gene is TRBV18, the J gene TRBJ2-2, with TRBD1 matching 7 bases. The CDR3 contains 18 residues. The germline V gene has CDR1 KGHSH and CDR2 LQKENI. With 1 base clipped from V and 2 bases from J, the junction kept 10 bases outside the gene matches. The DNA for the CDR3 is TGTGCCAGCTCACCACTTTACGTGGGGACAGTTAACACCGGGGAGCTGTTTTTT. This translates into CASSPLYVGTVNTGELFF. Full variable domain (outside the CDR3, taken from reference TRBV18 and TRBJ2-2): NAGVMQNPRHLVRRRGQEARLRCSPMKGHSHVYWYRQLPEEGLKFMVYLQKENIIDESGMPKERFSAEFPKEGPSILRIQQVVRGDSAAYFCASSPLYVGTVNTGELFFGEGSRLTVL.

The sample holds a few counts of this clone. The rearrangement uses TRBV29-1 and TRBJ1-1; a possible D gene is TRBD1 (5 bases). V was pared by 4 bases and J by 9 bases, with 9 bases between. CDR1 and CDR2 from the germline V gene are SQVTM and ANQGSEA. The CDR3 has 10 amino acids. The CDR3 nucleotides are TGCAGCGTTGGGGAGGGGCAAGCTTTCTTT. Translated, it gives CSVGEGQAFF.

This clone has only one observation. The junction shows a germline mismatch at one end, possibly a read error. The rearrangement uses TRBV7-7 and TRBJ1-2; TRBD1 matches at 9 bases. In germline, CDR1 is SSHAT, CDR2 FNYEAQ (reference sequence). The CDR3 has 15 residues. CDR3 in amino acids: CASSLEGTGLYGYTF. DNA of the CDR3: TGTGCTAGCAGCTTAGAGGGGACAGGGCTCTATGGCTACACCTTC.

The V and J genes are TRBV27 and TRBJ1-1; 8 nucleotides match TRBD1. The germline gives CDR1 MNHEY, CDR2 SMNVEV (reference sequence). The CDR3 sequence is 13 residues long. V lost 4 bases, J lost 7 bases, and 5 bases stayed unmatched. The chain's CDR3 is CASSSGTGYEAFF. The CDR3 nucleotides read TGTGCCAGCAGTTCCGGGACAGGCTATGAAGCTTTCTTT.

The chain couples TRBV23-1 to TRBJ1-2; TRBD1 agrees at 10 bases. TRBV23-1 is flagged as an ORF with uncertain function. V trimming: 4 bases; J trimming: 7 bases; junction bases outside the gene matches: 15. CDR3 size: 17 residues. The CDR3 loop is CASSPPRQGARVGGYTF. CDR3 nucleotide sequence: TGCGCCAGCAGTCCCCCCCGACAGGGGGCAAGGGTCGGTGGCTACACCTTC.

The J gene is TRBJ1-2, the V gene TRBV28; the D is unclear. Germline CDR1 and CDR2: MDHEN and SYDVKM. Trimming took off 4 bases at V and 4 bases at J, with 22 bases between the two ends. The CDR3 loop spans 17 amino acids. The CDR3, as DNA: TGTGCCAGCAGTTCCGCGGGGTTACAGTCCTCGGGCTATGGCTACACCTTC. Protein product: CASSSAGLQSSGYGYTF.

A single count supports this clone. The CDR3 protein is CASSTDRLNTEAFF. CDR3 DNA sequence: TGTGCCAGCAGCACTGACAGGTTGAACACTGAAGCTTTCTTT. The rearrangement uses TRBV5-4 and TRBJ1-1; a possible D gene is TRBD1 (6 bases). V dropped 4 bases and J dropped 0 bases, with 10 bases sitting between them. The CDR3 is 14 amino acids. Germline CDR1 and CDR2: SGHNT and YYREEE (reference sequence).

The chain combines TRBV7-9 with TRBJ2-1; TRBD1 aligns across 7 bases. This CDR3 comprises 14 residues. V shed 4 bases and J 8 bases; nucleotides not matched to a gene: 8. Germline values: CDR1 SEHNR, CDR2 FQNEAQ (reference sequence). The CDR3 loop reads CASSSYRGIDEQFF. DNA for the CDR3: TGTGCCAGCAGCTCGTACAGGGGTATCGATGAGCAGTTCTTC. Together with reference TRBV7-9 and TRBJ2-1, the CDR3 gives the full variable domain: DTGVSQNPRHKITKRGQNVTFRCDPISEHNRLYWYRQTLGQGPEFLTYFQNEAQLEKSRLLSDRFSAERPKGSFSTLEIQRTEQGDSAMYLCASSSYRGIDEQFFGPGTRLTVL.

Comment on this clone: Compared with germline, one end of the junction differs, possibly owing to a read error. The genes are TRBV29-1 and TRBJ2-1, with D possibly matching TRBD2 (6 bases). The germline V gene has CDR1 SQVTM and CDR2 ANQGSEA. The CDR3 covers 13 residues. CDR3 protein: CSVGASAYNEQFF. DNA of the CDR3: TGCAGTGTTGGGGCTAGCGCCTACAATGAGCAGTTCTTC.

This rearrangement joins TRBV9 to TRBJ1-6, with D tentatively TRBD1 (5 bases). V shed 3 bases and J shed 0 bases, with 13 bases lying between them. In germline, CDR1 is SGDLS, CDR2 YYNGEE. This CDR3 region has 17 residues. The CDR3 loop is CASSGTHRGSYNSPLHF. CDR3 nucleotides: TGTGCCAGCAGCGGAACACATAGGGGCTCCTATAATTCACCCCTCCACTTT.

The chain links TRBV2 to TRBJ1-2; 12 nucleotides line up with TRBD1. V gave up 7 bases and J gave up 2 bases; unmatched junction bases: 8. CDR1 and CDR2 (germline): SNHLY, FYNNEI. The CDR3 loop spans 16 amino acids. The CDR3 loop is CASTSWGTGGNYGYTF. CDR3 coding DNA: TGTGCCAGCACCTCTTGGGGGACAGGGGGCAACTATGGCTACACCTTC.

This chain connects TRBV5-1 to TRBJ1-1, with no clear D. This CDR3 contains 15 residues. Germline loops: CDR1 SGHRS, CDR2 YFSETQ. Deletions cut 4 bases from V and 7 bases from J, with 20 bases between. The CDR3 region has the DNA TGCGCCAGCAGCCCGGGGAACATTTTGGTCGGTGAAGCTTTCTTT. Amino acids: CASSPGNILVGEAFF. The full variable domain, with the rest looked up from reference TRBV5-1 and TRBJ1-1, is KAGVTQTPRYLIKTRGQQVTLSCSPISGHRSVSWYQQTPGQGLQFLFEYFSETQRNKGNFPGRFSGRQFSNSRSEMNVSTLELGDSALYLCASSPGNILVGEAFFGQGTRLTVV.

The rearrangement joins TRBV5-4 to TRBJ2-1, with a tentative D call TRBD2 (6 bases). Germline V gives CDR1 SGHNT, CDR2 YYREEE (reference sequence). The CDR3 loop spans 15 amino acids. V was cut by 3 bases and J by 2 bases, with 12 bases left in between. CDR3 in amino acids: CASSSDPGAYNEQFF. CDR3 DNA: TGTGCCAGCAGCTCTGATCCGGGGGCCTACAATGAGCAGTTCTTC.

The chain combines TRBV6-1 with TRBJ1-5; TRBD1 matches at 7 bases. The CDR3 spans 15 residues. Per the germline V gene, CDR1 is MNHNS and CDR2 is SASEGT. The ends lost 6 bases at V and 7 bases at J; junction bases unmatched: 12. CDR3 region: CASSAGRSGGQPQHF. The CDR3, as DNA: TGTGCCAGCAGCGCCGGACGGTCAGGGGGGCAGCCCCAGCATTTT.